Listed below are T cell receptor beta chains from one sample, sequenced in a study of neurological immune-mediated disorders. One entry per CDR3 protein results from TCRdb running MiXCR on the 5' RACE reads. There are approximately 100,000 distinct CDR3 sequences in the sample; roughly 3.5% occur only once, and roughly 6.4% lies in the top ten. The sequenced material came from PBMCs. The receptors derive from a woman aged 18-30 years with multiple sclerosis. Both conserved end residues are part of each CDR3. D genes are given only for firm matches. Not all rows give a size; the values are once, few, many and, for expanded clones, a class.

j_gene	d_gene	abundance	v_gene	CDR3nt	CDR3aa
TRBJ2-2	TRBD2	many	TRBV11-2	TGTGCCAGCAGCTTTACTAGCGGGGGGGCCGTCGGGGAGCTGTTTTTT	CASSFTSGGAVGELFF
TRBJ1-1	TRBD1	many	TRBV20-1	TGCAGTGCTAGAGATCCTTGGAGGGGGCCAATTCCCTTT	CSARDPWRGPIPF
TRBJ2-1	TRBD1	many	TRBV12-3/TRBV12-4	TGTGCCAGCAGGGCAGGGGGCTCCTACAATGAGCAGTTCTTC	CASRAGGSYNEQFF
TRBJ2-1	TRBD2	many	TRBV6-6	TGTGCCAGCAGTTACCCATTCTCGGGGGGTGAGCAGTTCTTC	CASSYPFSGGEQFF
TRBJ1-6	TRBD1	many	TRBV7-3	TGTGCCAGCAGCTCGGACAGGGGGTCACCCCTCCACTTT	CASSSDRGSPLHF
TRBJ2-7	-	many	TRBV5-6	TGTGCCAGCAGCTTGGGTGGTTCTCCCTACGAGCAGTACTTC	CASSLGGSPYEQYF
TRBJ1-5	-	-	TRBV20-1	TGCAGTGCTAGTGGGCAAAATAGCAATCAGCCCCAGCATTTT	CSASGQNSNQPQHF
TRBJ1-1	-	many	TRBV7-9	TGTGCCAGCAGCCCGGACACGTACACTGAAGCTTTCTTT	CASSPDTYTEAFF
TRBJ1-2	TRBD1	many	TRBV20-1	TGCAGTGCTAGGATAGGGCAGGGGGCAGATGGCTACACCTTC	CSARIGQGADGYTF
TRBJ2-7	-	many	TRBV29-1	TGCAGCGTTGTCCTCCCTAGCGAGACCTACGAGCAGTACTTC	CSVVLPSETYEQYF
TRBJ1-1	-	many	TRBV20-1	TGCAGTGCGACTAGGACGTTGAACACTGAAGCTTTCTTT	CSATRTLNTEAFF
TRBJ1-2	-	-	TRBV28	TGTGCCAGCAGCTATAGGGATGGAGGCTACACCTTC	CASSYRDGGYTF
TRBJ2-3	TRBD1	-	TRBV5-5	TGTGCCAGCAGTCTTACAGGGGGCACCGGGGAGCAGTATTTT	CASSLTGGTGEQYF
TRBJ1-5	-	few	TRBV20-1	TGCAGTGCTCGGGACTATAGCAATCAGCCCCAGCATTTT	CSARDYSNQPQHF
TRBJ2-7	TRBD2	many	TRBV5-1	TGCGCCAGCAGCCTGGGACTAGCGGGATGGGAGCAGTACTTC	CASSLGLAGWEQYF
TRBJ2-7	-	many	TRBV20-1	TGCAGTGCTAGCAAACGGACGGTCTACGAGCAGTACTTC	CSASKRTVYEQYF